This T cell receptor beta chain was identified during a study of shared clonotypes between healthy human individuals. The study's findings and limits: Generally, estimated richness proved larger in naive subsets than it did in memory subsets.

The test was conducted at deep level. TCRdb's copy holds only in-frame clones and misses some; the assay was immunoSEQ multiplex PCR. The sample holds some 630,000 clones, approximately 96% seen once. Naive CD8 cells were CD45RO-negative, positively selected for CCR7, excluding terminally differentiated effector memory CD45RA+ cells. Of note for this clone: Antigen specificity is unknown.

The clonotype originates from a woman aged 25 to 39 in good health. Sample: naive CD8+ T cells sorted from blood.

CDR3 sequence: CASSVDRLRMNTEAFF. DNA for the CDR3: TGTGCCAGCAGTGTGGACCGCCTACGTATGAACACTGAAGCTTTCTTT. The V gene is TRBV6-1, the J gene TRBJ1-1; no reliable D call. The CDR3 totals 16 residues. V was pared by 4 bases and J by 0 bases, with 15 bases between. CDR1 MNHNS and CDR2 SASEGT come from the germline V gene.